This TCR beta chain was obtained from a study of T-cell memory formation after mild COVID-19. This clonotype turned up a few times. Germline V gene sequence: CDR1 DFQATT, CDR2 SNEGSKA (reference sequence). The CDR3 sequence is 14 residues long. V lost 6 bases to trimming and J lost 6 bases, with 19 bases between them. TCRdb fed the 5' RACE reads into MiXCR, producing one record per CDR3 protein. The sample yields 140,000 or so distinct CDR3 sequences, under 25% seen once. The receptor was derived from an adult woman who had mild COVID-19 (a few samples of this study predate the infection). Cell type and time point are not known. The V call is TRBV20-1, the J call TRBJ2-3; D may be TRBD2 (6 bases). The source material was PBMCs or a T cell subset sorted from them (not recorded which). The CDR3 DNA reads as TGCAGTGCCCAAAGCGCGGGGCGTGTGGATACGCAGTATTTT. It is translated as CSAQSAGRVDTQYF.